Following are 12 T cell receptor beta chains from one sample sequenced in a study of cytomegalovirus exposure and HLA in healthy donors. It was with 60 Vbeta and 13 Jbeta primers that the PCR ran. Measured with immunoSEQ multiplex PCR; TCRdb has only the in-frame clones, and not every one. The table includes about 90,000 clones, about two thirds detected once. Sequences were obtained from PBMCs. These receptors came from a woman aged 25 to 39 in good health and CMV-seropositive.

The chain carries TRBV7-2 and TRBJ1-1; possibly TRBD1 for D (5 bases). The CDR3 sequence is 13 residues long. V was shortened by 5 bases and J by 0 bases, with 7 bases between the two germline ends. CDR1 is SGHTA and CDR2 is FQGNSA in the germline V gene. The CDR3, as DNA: TGTGCCAGCAGCGGGGGGGTGAACACTGAAGCTTTCTTT. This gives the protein CASSGGVNTEAFF.

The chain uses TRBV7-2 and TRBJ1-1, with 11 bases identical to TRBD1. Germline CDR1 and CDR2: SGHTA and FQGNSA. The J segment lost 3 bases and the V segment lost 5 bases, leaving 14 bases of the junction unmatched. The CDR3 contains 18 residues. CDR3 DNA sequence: TGTGCCAGCAGCCCACGACCCGGACAGGGGGCTAAGGACACTGAAGCTTTCTTT. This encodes CASSPRPGQGAKDTEAFF.

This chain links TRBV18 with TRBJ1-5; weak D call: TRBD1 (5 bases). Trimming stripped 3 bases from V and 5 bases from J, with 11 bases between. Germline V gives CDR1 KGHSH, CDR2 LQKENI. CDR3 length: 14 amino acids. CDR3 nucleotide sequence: TGTGCCAGCTCACCCGGGGGAATGTATCAGCCCCAGCATTTT. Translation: CASSPGGMYQPQHF.

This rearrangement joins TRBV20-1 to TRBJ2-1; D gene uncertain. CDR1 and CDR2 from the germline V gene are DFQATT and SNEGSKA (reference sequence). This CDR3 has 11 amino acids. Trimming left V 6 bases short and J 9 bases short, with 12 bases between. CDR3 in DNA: TGCAGTGCCACCGGTAGTGGTGAGCAGTTCTTC. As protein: CSATGSGEQFF.

The CDR3 nucleotides read TGCGCCAGCAGCACGTCCGGGACAGGGGGCTACGAGCAGTACTTC. Amino acid sequence: CASSTSGTGGYEQYF. This chain joins TRBV5-1 and TRBJ2-5, with TRBD1 identical over 11 bases. The DNA end favors TRBJ2-7, so the J call may be wrong. The CDR3 sequence is 15 residues long. From germline, CDR1 is SGHRS and CDR2 YFSETQ.

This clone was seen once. Here the CDR3 reads CATSPGQALPNEKLFF. The CDR3 DNA reads as TGTGCCACCTCACCGGGACAGGCCCTACCTAATGAAAAACTGTTTTTT. This chain uses TRBV30 with TRBJ1-4, with 8 bases matching TRBD1. The CDR3 sequence is 16 residues long. Germline V gene data show CDR1 as GTSNPN and CDR2 as SVGIG (reference sequence). Germline trimming cut 8 bases from V and 3 bases from J; bases unmatched to any gene: 14. The full variable domain, rest sourced from reference TRBV30 and TRBJ1-4, is SQTIHQWPATLVQPVGSPLSLECTVEGTSNPNLYWYRQAAGRGLQLLFYSVGIGQISSEVPQNLSASRPQDRQFILSSKKLLLSDSGFYLCATSPGQALPNEKLFFGSGTQLSVL.

CDR3 DNA sequence: TGTGCCAGCAGTGGGGGGGGGAGGTCCTACGAGCAGTACTTC. It specifies CASSGGGRSYEQYF. The chain couples TRBV28 to TRBJ2-7; 7 bases line up with TRBD2. Germline V lookup: CDR1 MDHEN, CDR2 SYDVKM. V was pared by 5 bases and J by 1 base, with 5 bases of the junction left unmatched. This CDR3 is 14 amino acids long.

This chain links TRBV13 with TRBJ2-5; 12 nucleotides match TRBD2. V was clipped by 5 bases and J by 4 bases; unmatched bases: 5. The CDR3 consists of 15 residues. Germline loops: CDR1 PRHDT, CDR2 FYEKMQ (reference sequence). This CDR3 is CASSPGLAGRETQYF. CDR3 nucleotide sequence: TGTGCCAGCAGCCCAGGACTAGCGGGGAGAGAGACCCAGTACTTC.

This chain's CDR3 is CASSLGVPGGGEQFF. DNA of the CDR3: TGTGCCAGCAGCTTAGGTGTACCAGGGGGCGGTGAGCAGTTCTTC. The chain carries TRBV7-2 and TRBJ2-1; 8 positions agree with TRBD1. Germline V lookup: CDR1 SGHTA, CDR2 FQGNSA. The J segment lost 9 bases and the V segment lost 1 base, leaving 8 bases of the junction unmatched. The CDR3 runs to 15 residues.

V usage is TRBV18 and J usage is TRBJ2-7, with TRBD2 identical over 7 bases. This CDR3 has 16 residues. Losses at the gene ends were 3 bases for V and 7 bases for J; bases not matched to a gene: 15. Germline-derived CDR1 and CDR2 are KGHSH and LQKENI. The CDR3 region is CASSPIQGSAGGEQYF. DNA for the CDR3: TGTGCCAGCTCACCGATCCAGGGCTCAGCCGGGGGGGAGCAGTACTTC.

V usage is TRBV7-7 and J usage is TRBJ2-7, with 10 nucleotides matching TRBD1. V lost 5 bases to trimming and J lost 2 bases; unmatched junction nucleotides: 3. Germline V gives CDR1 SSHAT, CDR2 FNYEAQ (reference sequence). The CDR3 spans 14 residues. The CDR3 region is CASSPGQGTYEQYF. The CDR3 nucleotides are TGTGCCAGCAGCCCGGGACAGGGGACCTACGAGCAGTACTTC.

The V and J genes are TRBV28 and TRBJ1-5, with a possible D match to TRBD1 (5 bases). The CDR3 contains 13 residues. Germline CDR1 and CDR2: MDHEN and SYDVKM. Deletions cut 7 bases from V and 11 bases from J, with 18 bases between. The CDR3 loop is CASTLRQARAQHF. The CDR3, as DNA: TGTGCCAGCACCCTTCGGCAGGCCAGGGCCCAGCATTTT.